In this sample, the clone carrying this T cell receptor beta chain turned up once. Its antigen is as yet unknown. Subsets obtained from CD4+ cells comprised CD45RA+ naive and CD45RA-negative memory cells. The CDR3 is 16 residues long. Unmatched junction bases numbered 10, after V lost 7 bases and J lost 2 bases. Germline V CDR1 and CDR2: MNHNY, SVGAGI (reference sequence). This sample is drawn from a study of shared clonotypes between healthy human individuals. Study-wide findings and caveats: Clonotype sharing among donors was expected to depend on sequencing depth.

Clones were read by immunoSEQ multiplex PCR, and TCRdb kept only the in-frame ones, dropping some. The profile covers 2.5 million or so clones, with around nine tenths appearing a single time and more than 0.12% taken by the ten largest. This sequence originates from a young man in good health. Input material: naive CD4+ T cells sorted from blood. Subset noted: CD45RA+ positively selected. The chain carries TRBV6-6 and TRBJ1-3; 8 bases match TRBD1. The CDR3 spells CASITSNRGTGNTIYF. CDR3 sequence (DNA): TGTGCCAGCATCACCTCCAACAGGGGGACTGGAAACACCATATATTTT.